The following is a T cell receptor (beta chain) sequence with its context. Libraries were prepared by immunoSEQ multiplex PCR; TCRdb keeps only in-frame clonotypes and omits some of them. This table has fewer than 150,000 clones, 84% appearing once. This record belongs to a study of blood T cell repertoires in COVID-19. Trimming at V came to 4 bases and at J to 7 bases, leaving 12 bases not matched to a gene. This CDR3 comprises 16 residues. CDR1 SGDLS and CDR2 YYNGEE come from the germline V gene. Sequences were obtained from PBMCs or T cells enriched from blood (not recorded which). The sequence was obtained from a middle-aged man in a cohort exposed to, infected with or recovered from COVID-19 (not recorded which). The chain carries TRBV9 and TRBJ2-2; 8 bases are shared with TRBD1. The CDR3 is CASSPWGDRGNGELFF. CDR3 bases: TGTGCCAGCAGCCCCTGGGGCGACAGGGGTAACGGGGAGCTGTTTTTT.